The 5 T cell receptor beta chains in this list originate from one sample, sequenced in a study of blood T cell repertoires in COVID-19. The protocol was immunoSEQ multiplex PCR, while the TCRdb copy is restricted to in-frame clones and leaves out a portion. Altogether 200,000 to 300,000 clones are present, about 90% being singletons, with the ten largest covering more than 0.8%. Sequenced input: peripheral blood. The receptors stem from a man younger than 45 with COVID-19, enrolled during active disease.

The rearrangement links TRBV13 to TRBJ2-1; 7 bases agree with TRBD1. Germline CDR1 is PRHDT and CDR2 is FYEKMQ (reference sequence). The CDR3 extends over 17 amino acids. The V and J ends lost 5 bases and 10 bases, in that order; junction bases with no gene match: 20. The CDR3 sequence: CASSPRPIPGQLLEQFF. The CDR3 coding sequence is TGTGCCAGCAGCCCCCGCCCTATCCCGGGACAGCTTTTGGAGCAGTTCTTC.

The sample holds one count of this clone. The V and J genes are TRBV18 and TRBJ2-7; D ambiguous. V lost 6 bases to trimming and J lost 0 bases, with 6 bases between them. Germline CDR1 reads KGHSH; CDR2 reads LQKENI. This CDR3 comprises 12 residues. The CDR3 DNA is TGTGCCAGCTCCCTTAGCTCCTACGAGCAGTACTTC. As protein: CASSLSSYEQYF.

The DNA for the CDR3 is TGTGCCAGCAGCTTAGAGGGGACAGGGTACGGCTATGGCTACACCTTC. Amino acids: CASSLEGTGYGYGYTF. This chain connects TRBV7-2 to TRBJ1-2; 9 bases align to TRBD1. The CDR3 consists of 16 residues. The junction had 7 bases not matched to a gene; V was cut back by 1 base and J by 4 bases. CDR1 and CDR2 from the germline V gene are SGHTA and FQGNSA.

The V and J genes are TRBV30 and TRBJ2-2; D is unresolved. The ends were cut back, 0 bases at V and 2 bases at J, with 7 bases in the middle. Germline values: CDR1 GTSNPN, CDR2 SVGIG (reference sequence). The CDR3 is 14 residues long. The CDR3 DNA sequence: TGTGCCTGGAGTGTAGGAGTTAACACCGGGGAGCTGTTTTTT. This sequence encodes CAWSVGVNTGELFF.

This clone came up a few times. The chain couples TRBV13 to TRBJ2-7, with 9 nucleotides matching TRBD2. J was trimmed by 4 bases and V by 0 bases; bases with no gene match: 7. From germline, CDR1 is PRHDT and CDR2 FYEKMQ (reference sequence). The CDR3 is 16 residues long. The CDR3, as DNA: TGTGCCAGCAGCTTAGGTAGCGGGGGCCTACTTTACGAGCAGTACTTC. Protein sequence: CASSLGSGGLLYEQYF.